A selection of T cell receptor beta chains follows, all from one sample in a study of T cells in localized non-small cell lung cancer. Sequencing used immunoSEQ multiplex PCR; TCRdb keeps in-frame clones, though not all of them. Altogether about 670 clones are present, around a quarter being singletons, with the ten largest covering roughly 20%. The material sequenced was lung tumor tissue, taken before any cancer treatment. These receptors came from a woman aged 35 to 69 with stage III lung adenocarcinoma. CDR3s include the opening cysteine and the closing phenylalanine or tryptophan. The order of the fields is clone size, D gene, V gene, J gene, CDR3 protein, CDR3 DNA. D genes are given only for firm matches. Clone size is stated in some rows and not others, as once, few, many or a class when expanded.

>few|-|TRBV30|TRBJ1-5
CAWTRKGDNQPQHF
TGTGCCTGGACCAGAAAGGGAGACAATCAGCCCCAGCATTTT
>few|-|TRBV23-1|TRBJ2-3
CASSLTSTDTQYF
TGCGCCAGCAGCCTGACTAGCACAGATACGCAGTATTTT
>-|-|TRBV6-1|TRBJ2-5
CASSEGRSKQETQYF
TGTGCCAGCAGTGAAGGACGGTCGAAGCAAGAGACCCAGTACTTC
>few|TRBD2|TRBV11-3|TRBJ2-2
CASRLGLAGGNTGELFF
TGTGCCAGCAGATTAGGACTAGCGGGGGGAAACACCGGGGAGCTGTTTTTT
>few|TRBD1|TRBV6-1|TRBJ2-7
CASSEAIRGSEQYF
TGTGCCAGCAGTGAAGCGATCAGGGGGTCCGAGCAGTACTTC
>-|TRBD2|TRBV29-1|TRBJ2-3
CSVEKGTSGGDTQYF
TGCAGCGTTGAAAAGGGGACTAGCGGGGGAGATACGCAGTATTTT
>-|-|TRBV11-3|TRBJ2-7
CASSLDRQSAGSNYEQYF
TGTGCCAGCAGCTTAGATCGGCAGAGTGCGGGATCCAATTACGAGCAGTACTTC
>large|TRBD1|TRBV6-8|TRBJ1-4
CASSLTPGTGGEKLFF
TGTGCCAGCAGTTTAACACCCGGGACAGGTGGTGAAAAACTGTTTTTT
>few|TRBD2|TRBV6-8|TRBJ2-5
CASSYRLAGETQYF
TGTGCCAGCAGTTACCGGCTAGCGGGAGAGACCCAGTACTTC
>hyperexpanded|-|TRBV6-8|TRBJ2-3
CASSAGSSDTDTQYF
TGTGCCAGCAGCGCAGGGAGTAGCGACACAGATACGCAGTATTTT
>few|TRBD1|TRBV18|TRBJ2-6
CASSLGQGGSGANVLTF
TGTGCCAGCTCACTAGGACAGGGGGGCTCTGGGGCCAACGTCCTGACTTTC
>-|-|TRBV12-2|TRBJ1-1
CASRFRRGAGTEAFF
TGTGCAAGTCGCTTCCGTCGGGGGGCGGGCACTGAAGCTTTCTTT
>few|TRBD1|TRBV28|TRBJ2-2
CASSSGQGIPGELFF
TGTGCCAGCAGTTCTGGACAGGGGATCCCCGGGGAGCTGTTTTTT
>few|-|TRBV11-3|TRBJ2-3
CASSPIADKSDTQYF
TGTGCCAGCAGCCCCATAGCGGACAAGTCAGATACGCAGTATTTT
>few|-|TRBV11-3|TRBJ2-5
CASREGGGGETQYF
TGTGCCAGCAGGGAGGGAGGGGGAGGTGAGACCCAGTACTTC
>few|-|TRBV9|TRBJ1-2
CASNLEAYGYTF
TGTGCCAGCAATTTGGAAGCCTATGGCTACACCTTC
>few|-|TRBV11-1|TRBJ2-1
CASSLVGGGISYNEQFF
TGTGCCAGCAGCTTAGTAGGGGGCGGGATCTCCTACAATGAGCAGTTCTTC
>-|TRBD2|TRBV15|TRBJ2-3
CATSRDLAGAGTDTQYF
TGTGCCACCAGCAGAGATCTAGCGGGAGCGGGCACAGATACGCAGTATTTT
>few|TRBD2|TRBV11-3|TRBJ2-4
CASSTSGGKNIQYF
TGTGCCAGCAGCACTAGCGGGGGCAAAAACATTCAGTACTTC
>few|TRBD1|TRBV9|TRBJ2-7
CASSVEGWTGDEQYF
TGTGCCAGCAGCGTAGAAGGATGGACAGGGGACGAGCAGTACTTC
>-|TRBD2|TRBV11-3|TRBJ2-1
CASSLVGSGSNEQFF
TGTGCCAGCAGCTTAGTAGGTAGCGGGAGTAATGAGCAGTTCTTC
>-|-|TRBV6-8|TRBJ2-7
CASSTNRGTSGLSSYEQYF
TGTGCCAGCAGTACCAACCGGGGTACAAGCGGATTAAGCTCCTACGAGCAGTACTTC
>few|-|TRBV7-2|TRBJ2-7
CASSFDGNYEQYF
TGTGCCAGCAGCTTTGACGGGAACTACGAGCAGTACTTC
>few|TRBD1|TRBV14|TRBJ1-1
CASSQRTGWHTEAFF
TGTGCCAGCAGCCAACGGACAGGGTGGCACACTGAAGCTTTCTTT
>few|TRBD2|TRBV11-3|TRBJ2-5
CASSLLAGRQETQYF
TGTGCCAGCAGCTTATTAGCGGGGCGCCAAGAGACCCAGTACTTC
>-|-|TRBV30|TRBJ1-2
CAWSVSGTLAYTF
TGTGCCTGGAGCGTAAGTGGGACTCTTGCTTATACCTTC
>few|TRBD1|TRBV9|TRBJ1-3
CASSPPGTGPFSGNTIYF
TGTGCCAGCAGCCCTCCGGGGACAGGGCCGTTCTCTGGAAACACCATATATTTT
>-|-|TRBV9|TRBJ2-5
CASSVDSGRGETQYF
TGTGCCAGCAGCGTAGACAGCGGCCGAGGGGAGACCCAGTACTTC
>-|-|TRBV19|TRBJ2-1
CATLNTRMGEQFF
TGTGCTACCCTGAACACCCGCATGGGTGAGCAGTTCTTC
>few|TRBD1|TRBV9|TRBJ1-2
CASSAQQGNYGYTF
TGTGCCAGCAGCGCTCAACAGGGGAACTATGGCTACACCTTC
>few|-|TRBV10-2|TRBJ1-5
CASSLGMGGGNQPQHF
TGCGCCAGCAGTTTAGGGATGGGGGGTGGCAATCAGCCCCAGCATTTT
>once|TRBD1|TRBV28|TRBJ2-6
CASRTGAGANVLTF
TGTGCCAGCCGGACAGGGGCCGGGGCCAACGTCCTGACTTTC
>-|-|TRBV6-8|TRBJ1-1
CASSYNLFGTEAFF
TGTGCCAGCAGTTACAATCTGTTTGGCACTGAAGCTTTCTTT
>few|-|TRBV6-8|TRBJ2-2
CASSPGVANTGELFF
TGTGCCAGCAGTCCAGGGGTCGCGAACACCGGGGAGCTGTTTTTT
>-|TRBD1|TRBV6-8|TRBJ1-6
CASSYEGTGNNSPLHF
TGTGCCAGCAGTTACGAAGGGACAGGGAATAATTCACCCCTCCACTTT
>few|-|TRBV6-8|TRBJ1-4
CASSSGTANEKLFF
TGTGCCAGCAGTTCCGGGACGGCTAATGAAAAACTGTTTTTT
>-|TRBD2|TRBV19|TRBJ2-1
CATQREPYNEQFF
TGTGCCACCCAGCGGGAGCCGTACAATGAGCAGTTCTTC
>few|-|TRBV29-1|TRBJ1-1
CSVRWALDTEAFF
TGCAGCGTTAGGTGGGCATTGGACACTGAAGCTTTCTTT
>medium-sized|-|TRBV7-5|TRBJ2-3
CASTKTAGGAEDTQYF
TGTGCCAGCACCAAGACAGCGGGAGGCGCCGAGGATACGCAGTATTTT